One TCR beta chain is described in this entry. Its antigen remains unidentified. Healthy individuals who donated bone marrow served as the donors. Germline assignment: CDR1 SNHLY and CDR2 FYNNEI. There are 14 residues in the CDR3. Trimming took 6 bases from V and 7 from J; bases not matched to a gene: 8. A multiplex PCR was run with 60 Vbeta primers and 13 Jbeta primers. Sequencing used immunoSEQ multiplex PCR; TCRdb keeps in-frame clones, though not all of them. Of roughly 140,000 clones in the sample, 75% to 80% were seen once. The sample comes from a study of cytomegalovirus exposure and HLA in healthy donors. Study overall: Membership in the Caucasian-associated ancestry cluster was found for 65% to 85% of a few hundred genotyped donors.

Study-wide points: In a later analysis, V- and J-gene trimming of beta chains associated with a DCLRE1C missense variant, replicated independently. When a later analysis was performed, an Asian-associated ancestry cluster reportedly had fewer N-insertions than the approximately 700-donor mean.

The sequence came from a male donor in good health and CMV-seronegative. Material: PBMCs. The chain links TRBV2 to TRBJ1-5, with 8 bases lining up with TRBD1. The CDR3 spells CASRGDRGGQPQHF. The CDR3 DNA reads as TGTGCCAGCAGGGGCGACAGGGGAGGGCAGCCCCAGCATTTT. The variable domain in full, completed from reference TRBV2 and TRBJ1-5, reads EPEVTQTPSHQVTQMGQEVILRCVPISNHLYFYWYRQILGQKVEFLVSFYNNEISEKSEIFDDQFSVERPDGSNFTLKIRSTKLEDSAMYFCASRGDRGGQPQHFGDGTRLSIL.